These 6 T cell receptor beta chains came from one sample sequenced in a study of vaccination and CD4 T cells after COVID-19. These TCRs' antigens remain unknown. Treatment: roughly 10-day PBMC culture with coronavirus spike peptide pools or control peptides (ViraFEST assay). CD4+ T cells that had been cultured provided DNA sequenced with the Oncomine TCR Beta short-read assay. Via MiXCR, TCRdb re-called the PCR reads, giving one row per CDR3 protein. The profile covers around 19,000 distinct CDR3 sequences, with about three quarters appearing a single time and 16% taken by the ten largest. This specimen consisted of CD4+ T cells from blood, cultured in vitro, obtained after SARS-CoV-2 vaccination. The receptors here all came from a human donor who received a COVID-19 vaccine.

The CDR3 protein is CAWSHQETQYF. CDR3 sequence (DNA): TGTGCCTGGAGTCATCAAGAGACCCAGTACTTC. V is TRBV30 and J is TRBJ2-5; D gene ambiguous. Trimming removed 2 bases from V and 2 bases from J, with 3 bases in between. The germline V gene has CDR1 GTSNPN and CDR2 SVGIG (reference sequence). This CDR3 has 11 residues.

V and J are TRBV5-4 and TRBJ2-1; D not resolved. CDR1 SGHNT and CDR2 YYREEE come from the germline V gene (reference sequence). V was pared by 0 bases and J by 3 bases, with 10 bases between. The CDR3 is made up of 15 amino acids. CDR3 region: CASSLELPIYNEQFF. The CDR3 nucleotides are TGTGCCAGCAGCTTGGAACTACCCATCTACAATGAGCAGTTCTTC.

The chain couples TRBV6-1 to TRBJ2-5, with a tentative D call TRBD1 (6 bases). This CDR3 is 13 amino acids long. CDR1 and CDR2 from the germline V gene are MNHNS and SASEGT. The V and J ends lost 6 bases and 2 bases respectively, with 10 bases between them. This CDR3 reads CASSRQAQETQYF. Here the CDR3 DNA reads TGTGCCAGCAGCCGACAGGCACAAGAGACCCAGTACTTC.

The rearrangement links TRBV24-1 to TRBJ2-5; possibly TRBD2 for D (7 bases). CDR3 size: 16 residues. Germline CDR1 KGHDR, CDR2 SFDVKD. V was shortened by 4 bases and J by 1 base, with 15 bases between the two germline ends. The DNA of the CDR3 is TGTGCCACCAGTGAGGGGGGGGCGGGGTTCCAAGAGACCCAGTACTTC. Its protein is CATSEGGAGFQETQYF.

This clonotype was seen once. The J gene is TRBJ2-4, the V gene TRBV20-1; TRBD2 agrees at 8 bases. Trimming cost V 6 bases and J 1 base; bases outside gene matches: 2. The CDR3 totals 13 residues. Germline V gives CDR1 DFQATT, CDR2 SNEGSKA (reference sequence). DNA for the CDR3: TGCAGTGCGGAGCGGGGGGCCAAAAACATTCAGTACTTC. The encoded protein is CSAERGAKNIQYF.

CDR3 amino acids: CASRSSGELFF. The CDR3 DNA reads as TGTGCCAGTAGGTCGAGCGGGGAGCTGTTTTTT. The V call is TRBV19, the J call TRBJ2-2; unclear D gene. CDR3 length: 11 amino acids. Germline assignment: CDR1 LNHDA and CDR2 SQIVND (reference sequence). V lost 6 bases to trimming and J lost 7 bases, with 6 bases between them. Combining the CDR3 with reference TRBV19 and TRBJ2-2 gives the whole variable domain DGGITQSPKYLFRKEGQNVTLSCEQNLNHDAMYWYRQDPGQGLRLIYYSQIVNDFQKGDIAEGYSVSREKKESFPLTVTSAQKNPTAFYLCASRSSGELFFGEGSRLTVL.